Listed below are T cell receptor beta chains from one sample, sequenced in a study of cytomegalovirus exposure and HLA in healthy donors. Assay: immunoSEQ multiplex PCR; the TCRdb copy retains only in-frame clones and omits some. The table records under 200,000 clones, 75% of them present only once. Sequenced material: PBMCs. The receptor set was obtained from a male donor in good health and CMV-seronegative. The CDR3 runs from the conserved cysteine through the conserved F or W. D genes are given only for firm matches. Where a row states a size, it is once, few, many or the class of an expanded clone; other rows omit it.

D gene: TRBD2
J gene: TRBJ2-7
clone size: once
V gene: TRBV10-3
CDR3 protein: CAIRFGAGTDEQYF
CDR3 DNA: TGTGCCATCCGGTTCGGAGCGGGAACCGACGAGCAGTACTTC

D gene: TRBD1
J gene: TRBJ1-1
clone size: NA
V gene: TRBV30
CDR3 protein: CAWSVTGALFEAFF
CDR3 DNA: TGTGCCTGGAGTGTTACAGGGGCGTTATTTGAAGCTTTCTTT

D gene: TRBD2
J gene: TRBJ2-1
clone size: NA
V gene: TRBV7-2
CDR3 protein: CASSHVWGGNEQFF
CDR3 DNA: TGTGCCAGCAGCCATGTCTGGGGGGGGAATGAGCAGTTCTTC

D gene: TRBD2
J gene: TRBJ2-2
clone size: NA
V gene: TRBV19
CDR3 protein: CASTAGTSGSGELFF
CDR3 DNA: TGTGCCAGTACCGCGGGGACTAGCGGGAGCGGGGAGCTGTTTTTT

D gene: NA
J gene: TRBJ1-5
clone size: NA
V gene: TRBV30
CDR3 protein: CAWSGGGNNQPQHF
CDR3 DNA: TGTGCCTGGAGTGGTGGAGGAAACAATCAGCCCCAGCATTTT

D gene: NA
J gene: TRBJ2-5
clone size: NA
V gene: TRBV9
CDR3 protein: CASSVDGGEETQYF
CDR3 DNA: TGTGCCAGCAGCGTAGATGGAGGGGAAGAGACCCAGTACTTC

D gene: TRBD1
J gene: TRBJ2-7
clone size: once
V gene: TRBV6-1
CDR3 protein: CASSVSAGQGANEQYF
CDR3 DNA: TGTGCCAGCAGTGTCTCTGCGGGACAGGGTGCCAACGAGCAGTACTTC

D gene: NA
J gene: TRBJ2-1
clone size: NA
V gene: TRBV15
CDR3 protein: CATSTGLSNEQFF
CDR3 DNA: TGTGCCACCAGCACAGGACTGTCTAATGAGCAGTTCTTC

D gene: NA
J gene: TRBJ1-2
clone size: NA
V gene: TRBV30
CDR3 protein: CAGGKGRDYGYTF
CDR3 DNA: TGTGCCGGAGGGAAGGGGCGTGACTATGGCTACACCTTC

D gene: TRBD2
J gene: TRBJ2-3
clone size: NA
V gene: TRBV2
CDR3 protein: CASMERGFTDTQYF
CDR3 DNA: TGTGCCAGCATGGAGCGGGGTTTCACAGATACGCAGTATTTT

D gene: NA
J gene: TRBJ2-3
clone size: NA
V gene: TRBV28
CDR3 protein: CASSTGLQTQYF
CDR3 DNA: TGTGCCAGCAGTACGGGACTCCAAACGCAGTATTTT